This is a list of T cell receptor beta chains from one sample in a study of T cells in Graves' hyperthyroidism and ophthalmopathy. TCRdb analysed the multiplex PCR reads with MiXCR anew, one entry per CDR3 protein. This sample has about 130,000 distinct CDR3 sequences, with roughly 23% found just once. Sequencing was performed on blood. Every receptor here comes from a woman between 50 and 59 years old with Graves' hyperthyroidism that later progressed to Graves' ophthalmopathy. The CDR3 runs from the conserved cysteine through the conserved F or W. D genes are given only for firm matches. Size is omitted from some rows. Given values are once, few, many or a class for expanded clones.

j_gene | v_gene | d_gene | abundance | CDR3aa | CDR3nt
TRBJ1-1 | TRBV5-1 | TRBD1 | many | CASSLGGQGGTEAFF | TGCGCCAGCAGCTTGGGCGGACAGGGGGGTACTGAAGCTTTCTTT
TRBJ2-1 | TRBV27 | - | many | CASSLVPISYNEQFF | TGTGCCAGCAGTTTAGTGCCTATCTCCTACAATGAGCAGTTCTTC
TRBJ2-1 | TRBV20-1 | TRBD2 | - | CSARRLAGVHNEQFF | TGCAGTGCCCGGAGACTAGCGGGAGTACACAATGAGCAGTTCTTC
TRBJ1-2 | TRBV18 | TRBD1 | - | CASSPRQGDGYTF | TGTGCCAGCTCACCAAGACAGGGAGATGGCTACACCTTC
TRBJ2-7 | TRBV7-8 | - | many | CASSRLGEQYF | TGTGCCAGCAGCCGTCTCGGTGAGCAGTACTTC
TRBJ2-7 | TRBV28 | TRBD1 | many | CASRPTGQNYEQYF | TGTGCCAGCAGGCCCACGGGACAGAACTACGAGCAGTACTTC
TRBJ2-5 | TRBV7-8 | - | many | CASSSVETQYF | TGTGCCAGCAGCTCCGTAGAGACCCAGTACTTC
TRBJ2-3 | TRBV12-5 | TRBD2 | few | CASGLTRLAGRRDTQYF | TGTGCTAGTGGTTTGACTCGGCTAGCGGGAAGAAGAGATACGCAGTATTTT
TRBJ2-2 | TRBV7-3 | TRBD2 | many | CASSLGSGSSGELFF | TGTGCCAGCAGCTTAGGTAGCGGGAGTTCCGGGGAGCTGTTTTTT
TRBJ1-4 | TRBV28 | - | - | CASKGHTNEKLFF | TGTGCCAGCAAGGGACACACTAATGAAAAACTGTTTTTT
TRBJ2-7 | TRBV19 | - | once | CASSINRGPTYEQYF | TGTGCCAGTAGTATAAATAGGGGACCAACCTACGAACAGTACTTC
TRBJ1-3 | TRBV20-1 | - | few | CSARAHGNTIYF | TGCAGTGCTAGGGCCCACGGAAACACCATATATTTT
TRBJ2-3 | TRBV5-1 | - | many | CASSFSPGTYDTDTQYF | TGCGCCAGCAGCTTCAGCCCTGGCACCTACGACACAGATACGCAGTATTTT
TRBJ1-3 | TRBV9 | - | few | CASSVGKGGTSGNTIYF | TGTGCCAGCAGCGTAGGAAAGGGGGGTACGTCTGGAAACACCATATATTTT
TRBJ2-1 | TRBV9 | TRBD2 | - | CASSVVASGRNEQFF | TGTGCCAGCAGCGTCGTGGCTAGCGGGAGAAATGAGCAGTTCTTC
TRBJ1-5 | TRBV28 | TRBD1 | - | CASSFTGTGASHQPQHF | TGTGCCAGCAGTTTTACCGGGACAGGGGCGAGTCATCAGCCCCAGCATTTT
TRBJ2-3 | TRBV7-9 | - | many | CASSAGDRIGGTQYF | TGTGCCAGCAGCGCAGGGGATCGAATAGGGGGTACGCAGTATTTT
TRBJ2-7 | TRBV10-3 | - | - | CAISADSYEQYF | TGTGCCATCAGTGCCGACAGCTACGAGCAGTACTTC
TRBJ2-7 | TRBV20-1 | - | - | CSAKLVYGQYF | TGCAGTGCAAAACTAGTCTACGGGCAGTACTTC
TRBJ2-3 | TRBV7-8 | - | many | CASSSGQLDSTDTQYF | TGTGCCAGCAGCTCAGGACAGCTTGATAGCACAGATACGCAGTATTTT
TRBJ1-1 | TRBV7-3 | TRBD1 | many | CASSFTGGANTEAFF | TGTGCCAGCAGCTTCACAGGGGGCGCGAACACTGAAGCTTTCTTT
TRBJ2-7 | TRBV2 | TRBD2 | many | CASAGGPSYEQYF | TGTGCCAGCGCGGGAGGCCCCTCCTACGAGCAGTACTTC